The clone carrying this T cell receptor beta chain was detected only a few times. Its target is not known. The sample comes from a study of T cell repertoires in cytomegalovirus infection. TCRdb passed the reads through MiXCR, listing each CDR3 protein once. The sample shows approximately 730,000 distinct CDR3 sequences, roughly 33% of them seen only once. V lost 3 bases, J lost 10 bases, and 15 bases lay in between. The CDR3 length is 13 residues. Germline V gene sequence: CDR1 SGHTA, CDR2 FQGNSA. Sequenced here: cultured PBMCs, sampled from culture after CMV antigen stimulation. The chain recombines TRBV7-2 with TRBJ2-5; possibly TRBD1 for D (5 bases). This TCR was recovered from a human donor in good health (CMV status not recorded). Some clones in this sample may be carry-over from other donors' samples. The CDR3 nucleotides are TGTGCCAGCAGCTTGGATGGTAGGGGTCACCAGTACTTC. It codes for CASSLDGRGHQYF.